This is a list of T cell receptor beta chains from one sample in a study of CD8 T cells in ankylosing spondylitis. TCRdb reprocessed the 5' RACE reads with MiXCR, giving one entry per CDR3 protein. The sample shows around 250,000 distinct CDR3 sequences, about 20% of them seen only once. The sequencing input was blood, either unsorted or a sorted T cell fraction (not recorded which). These receptors came from a male donor with ankylosing spondylitis or in good health (not recorded which). Both conserved end residues are part of each CDR3. D genes are given only for firm matches. A clone size is listed for some rows: how often the clone was seen (once, few, many), or a class if it is expanded.

J gene: TRBJ2-7; clone size: NA; V gene: TRBV3-1; D gene: NA; CDR3 DNA: TGTGCCAGCAGCCGCGAAACCGGGTCTCGTGGGTACGAGCAGTACTTC; CDR3 protein: CASSRETGSRGYEQYF
J gene: TRBJ2-5; clone size: few; V gene: TRBV27; D gene: NA; CDR3 DNA: TGTGCCAGCGAGTTTGGAGGGTCGGGAGAGACCCAGTACTTC; CDR3 protein: CASEFGGSGETQYF
J gene: TRBJ2-1; clone size: few; V gene: TRBV20-1; D gene: NA; CDR3 DNA: TGCAGTGCTATCCCCTACGTCCTAGCTCTTAATGAGCAGTTCTTC; CDR3 protein: CSAIPYVLALNEQFF
J gene: TRBJ1-5; clone size: few; V gene: TRBV6-6; D gene: NA; CDR3 DNA: TGTGCCAGCCAGGGACCCCTCGATCAGCCCCAGCATTTT; CDR3 protein: CASQGPLDQPQHF
J gene: TRBJ1-3; clone size: few; V gene: TRBV20-1; D gene: NA; CDR3 DNA: TGCAGTGCTAGTGACCATTTCTCTGGAAACACCATATATTTT; CDR3 protein: CSASDHFSGNTIYF
J gene: TRBJ2-1; clone size: NA; V gene: TRBV2; D gene: NA; CDR3 DNA: TGTGCCAGTCGAAATGACTGGCGATCCTACAATGAGCAGTTCTTC; CDR3 protein: CASRNDWRSYNEQFF
J gene: TRBJ2-3; clone size: NA; V gene: TRBV12-3/TRBV12-4; D gene: TRBD2; CDR3 DNA: TGTGCCAGCAGTCCGGGACTAGCGGGAGGGCCTAGCACAGATACGCAGTATTTT; CDR3 protein: CASSPGLAGGPSTDTQYF
J gene: TRBJ1-2; clone size: few; V gene: TRBV29-1; D gene: NA; CDR3 DNA: TGCAGCGTTGTCCACGGTGCGGATGGCTACACCTTC; CDR3 protein: CSVVHGADGYTF
J gene: TRBJ2-7; clone size: NA; V gene: TRBV19; D gene: TRBD1; CDR3 DNA: TGTGCCAGTAGTGGGACAGGGAGGGTCGGCGAGCAGTACTTC; CDR3 protein: CASSGTGRVGEQYF
J gene: TRBJ2-7; clone size: few; V gene: TRBV29-1; D gene: NA; CDR3 DNA: TGCAGCGTTGAAGATAGCGAGGGGACCTACGAGCAGTACTTC; CDR3 protein: CSVEDSEGTYEQYF
J gene: TRBJ1-4; clone size: once; V gene: TRBV29-1; D gene: NA; CDR3 DNA: TGCAGCGCTTCCGGGCCCAGGGATGAAAAACTGTTTTTT; CDR3 protein: CSASGPRDEKLFF
J gene: TRBJ2-5; clone size: few; V gene: TRBV13; D gene: NA; CDR3 DNA: TGTGCCAGCAGCCGGGGGAGAGAGACCCAGTACTTC; CDR3 protein: CASSRGRETQYF
J gene: TRBJ2-1; clone size: NA; V gene: TRBV7-9; D gene: NA; CDR3 DNA: TGTGCCAGCAGCCTAGGGAGCCCAAACAATGAGCAGTTCTTC; CDR3 protein: CASSLGSPNNEQFF
J gene: TRBJ2-1; clone size: NA; V gene: TRBV20-1; D gene: NA; CDR3 DNA: TGCAGTGCTTACCGGGACCCCAATGAGCAGTTCTTC; CDR3 protein: CSAYRDPNEQFF
J gene: TRBJ2-1; clone size: NA; V gene: TRBV29-1; D gene: NA; CDR3 DNA: TGCAGCGTTGAAGGGGTGGACGCCAACAATGAGCAGTTCTTC; CDR3 protein: CSVEGVDANNEQFF
J gene: TRBJ2-1; clone size: NA; V gene: TRBV4-3; D gene: NA; CDR3 DNA: TGCGCCAGCAGCCAAGATCTTGTGGAAAGCGGCGAGTTCTTC; CDR3 protein: CASSQDLVESGEFF
J gene: TRBJ2-7; clone size: NA; V gene: TRBV12-3/TRBV12-4; D gene: TRBD2; CDR3 DNA: TGTGCCAGCAGTTGGGAACTAGCGGGAGACGAGCAGTACTTC; CDR3 protein: CASSWELAGDEQYF
J gene: TRBJ2-5; clone size: NA; V gene: TRBV7-2; D gene: NA; CDR3 DNA: TGTGCCAGCAGCTTAGTTATCTCTAGCGCAAGGGAGACCCAGTACTTC; CDR3 protein: CASSLVISSARETQYF
J gene: TRBJ2-7; clone size: NA; V gene: TRBV4-1; D gene: NA; CDR3 DNA: TGCGCCAGCAGCCCTTTCGAACAGGGCTTCGTCCACGAGCAGTACTTC; CDR3 protein: CASSPFEQGFVHEQYF
J gene: TRBJ1-3; clone size: few; V gene: TRBV6-1; D gene: NA; CDR3 DNA: TGTGCCAGCAGCCTTGACGTGACCTCTGGAAACACCATATATTTT; CDR3 protein: CASSLDVTSGNTIYF
J gene: TRBJ2-2; clone size: few; V gene: TRBV5-1; D gene: NA; CDR3 DNA: TGCGCCAGCGGACCCTGGGGGGCGGCCACCGGGGAGCTGTTTTTT; CDR3 protein: CASGPWGAATGELFF
J gene: TRBJ2-3; clone size: many; V gene: TRBV4-3; D gene: TRBD2; CDR3 DNA: TGCGCCAGCGGGCGGGAGGCCGGAGATACGCAGTATTTT; CDR3 protein: CASGREAGDTQYF
J gene: TRBJ2-1; clone size: NA; V gene: TRBV12-3/TRBV12-4; D gene: NA; CDR3 DNA: TGTGCCAGCAGGCCCGGGACCAAGACCTACAATGAGCAGTTCTTC; CDR3 protein: CASRPGTKTYNEQFF
J gene: TRBJ2-1; clone size: few; V gene: TRBV11-2; D gene: NA; CDR3 DNA: TGTGCCAGCAGCTTAGATTTGACTTCCTGGACGGGCAATGAGCAGTTCTTC; CDR3 protein: CASSLDLTSWTGNEQFF
J gene: TRBJ2-3; clone size: few; V gene: TRBV2; D gene: TRBD2; CDR3 DNA: TGTGCCAGCCGGACTAGCGGGAGCTTGAAAGATACGCAGTATTTT; CDR3 protein: CASRTSGSLKDTQYF
J gene: TRBJ2-7; clone size: few; V gene: TRBV6-5; D gene: NA; CDR3 DNA: TGTGCCAGTGGGGCAAGCTCCTACGAGCAGTACTTC; CDR3 protein: CASGASSYEQYF
J gene: TRBJ2-3; clone size: NA; V gene: TRBV5-1; D gene: TRBD1; CDR3 DNA: TGCGCCAGCAGCTTGGATCCGGGACAGGGGGTGACAGATACGCAGTATTTT; CDR3 protein: CASSLDPGQGVTDTQYF
J gene: TRBJ2-5; clone size: many; V gene: TRBV29-1; D gene: NA; CDR3 DNA: TGCAGCGTCCCGGGAGAGGGGCAAGAGACCCAGTACTTC; CDR3 protein: CSVPGEGQETQYF
J gene: TRBJ2-5; clone size: NA; V gene: TRBV19; D gene: TRBD2; CDR3 DNA: TGTGCCAGTAGTATAGATTTCGGGAGGCATCAAGAGACCCAGTACTTC; CDR3 protein: CASSIDFGRHQETQYF
J gene: TRBJ2-7; clone size: many; V gene: TRBV20-1; D gene: TRBD1; CDR3 DNA: TGCAGTGCTGGGGACAGGTTAAACTACGAGCAGTACTTC; CDR3 protein: CSAGDRLNYEQYF
J gene: TRBJ2-7; clone size: few; V gene: TRBV27; D gene: NA; CDR3 DNA: TGTGCCAGCAGTTTGCGGTCGACTGGCTACGAGCAGTACTTC; CDR3 protein: CASSLRSTGYEQYF
J gene: TRBJ2-3; clone size: NA; V gene: TRBV28; D gene: TRBD2; CDR3 DNA: TGTGCCAGCATTCCCCTAGGGACTAGCGGGAGCACAGATACGCAGTATTTT; CDR3 protein: CASIPLGTSGSTDTQYF
J gene: TRBJ2-7; clone size: NA; V gene: TRBV4-3; D gene: NA; CDR3 DNA: TGCGCCAGCAGCTCTGGACTGGGAGTGGGCTACGAGCAGTACTTC; CDR3 protein: CASSSGLGVGYEQYF
J gene: TRBJ2-7; clone size: NA; V gene: TRBV29-1; D gene: TRBD1; CDR3 DNA: TGCAGCGTCAAACCGGGACAGAGCTACGAGCAGTACTTC; CDR3 protein: CSVKPGQSYEQYF
J gene: TRBJ1-6; clone size: NA; V gene: TRBV14; D gene: NA; CDR3 DNA: TGTGCCAGCAGCCAAACAGGGCCCTATAATTCACCCCTCCACTTT; CDR3 protein: CASSQTGPYNSPLHF
J gene: TRBJ2-1; clone size: few; V gene: TRBV9; D gene: TRBD2; CDR3 DNA: TGTGCCAGCAGTGAACTAGCGGGAGACTACAATGAGCAGTTCTTC; CDR3 protein: CASSELAGDYNEQFF
J gene: TRBJ1-4; clone size: NA; V gene: TRBV5-1; D gene: TRBD1; CDR3 DNA: TGCGCCAGCAGCTTGGGACAGGGGGCGCGGGAAAAACTGTTTTTT; CDR3 protein: CASSLGQGAREKLFF
J gene: TRBJ2-7; clone size: NA; V gene: TRBV3-1; D gene: TRBD2; CDR3 DNA: TGTGCCAGCAGCCCACAGGGACTAGCGGCCGACGAGCAGTACTTC; CDR3 protein: CASSPQGLAADEQYF
J gene: TRBJ1-1; clone size: few; V gene: TRBV15; D gene: NA; CDR3 DNA: TGTGCCACCAGCAGTTCCACTCCGTTCACTGAAGCTTTCTTT; CDR3 protein: CATSSSTPFTEAFF
J gene: TRBJ2-6; clone size: few; V gene: TRBV6-2/TRBV6-3; D gene: NA; CDR3 DNA: TGTGCCAGCTGCCATTTGGACGGGGACTCTGGGGCCAACGTCCTGACTTTC; CDR3 protein: CASCHLDGDSGANVLTF
J gene: TRBJ2-5; clone size: few; V gene: TRBV7-9; D gene: TRBD2; CDR3 DNA: TGTGCCAGCAAAGGACTAGCGGGAGGAGAGACCCAGTACTTC; CDR3 protein: CASKGLAGGETQYF
J gene: TRBJ2-5; clone size: few; V gene: TRBV7-9; D gene: NA; CDR3 DNA: TGTGCCAGCAACCGAAATCAGGGGCTTCGGGAGACCCAGTACTTC; CDR3 protein: CASNRNQGLRETQYF
J gene: TRBJ2-7; clone size: NA; V gene: TRBV6-1; D gene: NA; CDR3 DNA: TGTGCCAGCAGCCCCACCAGGGGCGGTTACGAGCAGTACTTC; CDR3 protein: CASSPTRGGYEQYF
J gene: TRBJ2-2; clone size: NA; V gene: TRBV7-9; D gene: TRBD1; CDR3 DNA: TGTGCCAGCAGCTTAAGACAGGGTTCGGACGGGGAGCTGTTTTTT; CDR3 protein: CASSLRQGSDGELFF
J gene: TRBJ2-2; clone size: NA; V gene: TRBV12-3/TRBV12-4; D gene: NA; CDR3 DNA: TGTGCCAGCAGGCCCCTCCTAATGAACACCGGGGAGCTGTTTTTT; CDR3 protein: CASRPLLMNTGELFF
J gene: TRBJ2-3; clone size: many; V gene: TRBV20-1; D gene: NA; CDR3 DNA: TGCAGTGCTAGTGGAGGCGTGGGGGCAGATACGCAGTATTTT; CDR3 protein: CSASGGVGADTQYF
J gene: TRBJ2-4; clone size: NA; V gene: TRBV14; D gene: NA; CDR3 DNA: TGTGCCAGCAGCCTCTTAATGGCCAAAAACATTCAGTACTTC; CDR3 protein: CASSLLMAKNIQYF
J gene: TRBJ2-3; clone size: many; V gene: TRBV7-9; D gene: NA; CDR3 DNA: TGTGCCAGCAGCTTAGCGCCCACAGATACGCAGTATTTT; CDR3 protein: CASSLAPTDTQYF
J gene: TRBJ2-5; clone size: many; V gene: TRBV12-5; D gene: TRBD2; CDR3 DNA: TGTGCTAGTGGTTTGTTTAGCGGGAGTCCGGAAGAGACCCAGTACTTC; CDR3 protein: CASGLFSGSPEETQYF
J gene: TRBJ2-7; clone size: few; V gene: TRBV4-1; D gene: TRBD1; CDR3 DNA: TGCGCCAGCAGCCGCCTTACAGGGGAAGGCTACGAGCAGTACTTC; CDR3 protein: CASSRLTGEGYEQYF
J gene: TRBJ2-2; clone size: few; V gene: TRBV7-2; D gene: TRBD2; CDR3 DNA: TGTGCCAGCAGCCGAGTGGCGGGAGGGGACACCGGGGAGCTGTTTTTT; CDR3 protein: CASSRVAGGDTGELFF
J gene: TRBJ2-3; clone size: NA; V gene: TRBV29-1; D gene: NA; CDR3 DNA: TGCAGCGTTGATGGTCTTGATGCAGATACGCAGTATTTT; CDR3 protein: CSVDGLDADTQYF
J gene: TRBJ1-1; clone size: NA; V gene: TRBV7-9; D gene: NA; CDR3 DNA: TGTGCCAGCAGCCCCCCGAGCGTTGGTCCTGGGGCTTTCTTT; CDR3 protein: CASSPPSVGPGAFF
J gene: TRBJ2-1; clone size: few; V gene: TRBV4-3; D gene: NA; CDR3 DNA: TGCGCCAGCAGCCAAGATTCCCTGGACAATGAGCAGTTCTTC; CDR3 protein: CASSQDSLDNEQFF
J gene: TRBJ2-7; clone size: NA; V gene: TRBV7-9; D gene: TRBD2; CDR3 DNA: TGTGCCAGCAGCCAACCAGCGGGACCCCCCTACGAGCAGTACTTC; CDR3 protein: CASSQPAGPPYEQYF